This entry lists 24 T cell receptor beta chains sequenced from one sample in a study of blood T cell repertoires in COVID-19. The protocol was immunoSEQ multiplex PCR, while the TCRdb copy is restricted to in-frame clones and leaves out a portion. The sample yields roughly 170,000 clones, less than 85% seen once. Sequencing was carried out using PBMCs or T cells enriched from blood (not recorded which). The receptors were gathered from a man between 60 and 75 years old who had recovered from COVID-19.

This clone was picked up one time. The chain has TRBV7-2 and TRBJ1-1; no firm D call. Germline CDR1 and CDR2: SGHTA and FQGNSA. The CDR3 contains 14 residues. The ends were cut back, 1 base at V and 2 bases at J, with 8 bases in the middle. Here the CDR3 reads CASSLGLSNTEAFF. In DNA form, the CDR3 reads TGTGCCAGCAGCTTAGGACTCAGCAACACTGAAGCTTTCTTT.

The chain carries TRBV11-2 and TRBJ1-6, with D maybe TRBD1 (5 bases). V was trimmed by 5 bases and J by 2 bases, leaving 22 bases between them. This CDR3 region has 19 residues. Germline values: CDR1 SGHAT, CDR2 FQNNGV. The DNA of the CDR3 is TGTGCCAGCAGCCTGCCCCTTTCGGAGGGGAATACCTATAATTCACCCCTCCACTTT. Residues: CASSLPLSEGNTYNSPLHF. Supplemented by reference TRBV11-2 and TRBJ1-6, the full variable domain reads EAGVAQSPRYKIIEKRQSVAFWCNPISGHATLYWYQQILGQGPKLLIQFQNNGVVDDSQLPKDRFSAERLKGVDSTLKIQPAKLEDSAVYLCASSLPLSEGNTYNSPLHFGNGTRLTVT.

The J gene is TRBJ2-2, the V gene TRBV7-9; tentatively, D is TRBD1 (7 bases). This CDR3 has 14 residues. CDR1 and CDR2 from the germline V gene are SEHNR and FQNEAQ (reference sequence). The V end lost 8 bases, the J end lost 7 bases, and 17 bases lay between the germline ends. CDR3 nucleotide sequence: TGTGCCAGCCAGGAGGGGGCGCTTAGCGGGGAGCTGTTTTTT. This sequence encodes CASQEGALSGELFF.

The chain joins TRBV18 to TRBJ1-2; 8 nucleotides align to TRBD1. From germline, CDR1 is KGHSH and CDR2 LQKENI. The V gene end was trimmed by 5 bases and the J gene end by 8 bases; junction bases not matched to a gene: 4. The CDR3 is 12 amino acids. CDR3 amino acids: CASSADRGGYTF. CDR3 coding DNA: TGTGCCAGCTCAGCTGACAGGGGAGGCTACACCTTC.

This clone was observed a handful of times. CDR3 nucleotide sequence: TGTGCCAGCAGTTCCCGACTAGCGGGTTTGGACGAGCAGTACTTC. It encodes CASSSRLAGLDEQYF. The chain couples TRBV28 to TRBJ2-7; TRBD2 matches 10 bases. V lost 4 bases to trimming and J lost 5 bases; unmatched junction nucleotides: 8. Per germline, CDR1 MDHEN and CDR2 SYDVKM. The CDR3 contains 15 residues.

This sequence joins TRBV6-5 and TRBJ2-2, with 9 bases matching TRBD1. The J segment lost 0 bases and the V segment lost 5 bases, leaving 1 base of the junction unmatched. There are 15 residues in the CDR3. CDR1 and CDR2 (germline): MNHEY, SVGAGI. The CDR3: CASSRDRANTGELFF. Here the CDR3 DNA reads TGTGCCAGCAGTAGGGACAGGGCGAACACCGGGGAGCTGTTTTTT.

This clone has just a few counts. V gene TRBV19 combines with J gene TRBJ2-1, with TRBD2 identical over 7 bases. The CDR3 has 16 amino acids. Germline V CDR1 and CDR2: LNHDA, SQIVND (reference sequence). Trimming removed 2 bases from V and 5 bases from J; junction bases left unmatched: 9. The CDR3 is CASSILSAGANNEQFF. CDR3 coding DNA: TGTGCCAGTAGTATATTGTCGGCGGGAGCCAACAATGAGCAGTTCTTC.

The CDR3 loop reads CASSRPTSGYLHEQYF. The CDR3 region has the DNA TGTGCCAGCAGCCGCCCCACTAGCGGGTACCTCCACGAGCAGTACTTC. The chain recombines TRBV5-8 with TRBJ2-7, with 9 bases fitting TRBD2. J lost 5 bases, V lost 4 bases, and 13 bases had no gene match. Germline lookup yields CDR1 SGHTS and CDR2 YDEGEE. The CDR3 is 16 residues long.

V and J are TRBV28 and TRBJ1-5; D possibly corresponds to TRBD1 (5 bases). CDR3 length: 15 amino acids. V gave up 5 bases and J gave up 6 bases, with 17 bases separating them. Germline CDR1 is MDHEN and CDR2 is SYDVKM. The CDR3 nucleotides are TGTGCCAGCAGTCAATGGAGGGGAGGTGGTCAGCCCCAGCATTTT. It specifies CASSQWRGGGQPQHF.

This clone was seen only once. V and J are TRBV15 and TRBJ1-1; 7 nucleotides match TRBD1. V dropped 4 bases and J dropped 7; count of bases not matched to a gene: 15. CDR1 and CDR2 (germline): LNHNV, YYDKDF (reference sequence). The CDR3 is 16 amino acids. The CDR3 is CATSIGHRQGGIEAFF. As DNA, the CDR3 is TGTGCCACCAGCATCGGACATAGACAGGGTGGGATTGAAGCTTTCTTT.

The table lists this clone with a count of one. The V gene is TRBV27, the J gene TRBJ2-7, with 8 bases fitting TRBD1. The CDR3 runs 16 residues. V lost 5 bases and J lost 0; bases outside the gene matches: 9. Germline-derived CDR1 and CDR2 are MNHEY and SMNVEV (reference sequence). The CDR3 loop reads CASSPADRAPSYEQYF. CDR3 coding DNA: TGTGCCAGCAGTCCCGCGGACAGGGCCCCCTCCTACGAGCAGTACTTC.

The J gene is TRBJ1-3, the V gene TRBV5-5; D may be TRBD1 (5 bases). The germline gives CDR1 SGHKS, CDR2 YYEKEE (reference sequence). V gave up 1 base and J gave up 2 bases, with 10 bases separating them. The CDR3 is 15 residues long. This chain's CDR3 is CASSLSQGAGNTIYF. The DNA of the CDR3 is TGTGCCAGCAGCTTGTCTCAGGGTGCTGGAAACACCATATATTTT.

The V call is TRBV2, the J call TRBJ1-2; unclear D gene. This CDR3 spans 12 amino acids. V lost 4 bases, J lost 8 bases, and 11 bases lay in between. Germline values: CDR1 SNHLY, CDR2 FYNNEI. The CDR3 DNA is TGTGCCAGCAGTGTCACACAGATGGGCTACACCTTC. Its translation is CASSVTQMGYTF.

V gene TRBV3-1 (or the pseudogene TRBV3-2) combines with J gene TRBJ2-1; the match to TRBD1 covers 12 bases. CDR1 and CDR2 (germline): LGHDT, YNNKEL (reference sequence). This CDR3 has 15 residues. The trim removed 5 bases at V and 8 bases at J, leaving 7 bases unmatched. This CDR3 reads CASSGGDRGLHEQFF. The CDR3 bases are TGTGCCAGCAGCGGGGGGGACAGGGGGCTACATGAGCAGTTCTTC.

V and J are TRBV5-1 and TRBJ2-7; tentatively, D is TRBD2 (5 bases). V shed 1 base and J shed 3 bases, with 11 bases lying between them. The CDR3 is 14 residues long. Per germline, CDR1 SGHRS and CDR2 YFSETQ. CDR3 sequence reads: CASSLTFGNYEQYF. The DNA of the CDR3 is TGCGCCAGCAGCTTGACTTTCGGGAACTACGAGCAGTACTTC.

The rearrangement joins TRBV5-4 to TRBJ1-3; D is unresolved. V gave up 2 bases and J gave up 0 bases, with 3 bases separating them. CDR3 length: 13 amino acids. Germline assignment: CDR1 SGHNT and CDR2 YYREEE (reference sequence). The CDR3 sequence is CASSFVSGNTIYF. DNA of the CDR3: TGTGCCAGCAGCTTCGTCTCTGGAAACACCATATATTTT.

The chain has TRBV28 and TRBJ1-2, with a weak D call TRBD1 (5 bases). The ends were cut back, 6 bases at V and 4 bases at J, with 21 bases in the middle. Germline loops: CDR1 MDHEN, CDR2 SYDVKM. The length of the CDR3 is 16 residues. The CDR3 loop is CASRFPTGGTAYGYTF. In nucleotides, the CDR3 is TGTGCCAGCAGGTTCCCGACGGGGGGGACCGCCTATGGCTACACCTTC.

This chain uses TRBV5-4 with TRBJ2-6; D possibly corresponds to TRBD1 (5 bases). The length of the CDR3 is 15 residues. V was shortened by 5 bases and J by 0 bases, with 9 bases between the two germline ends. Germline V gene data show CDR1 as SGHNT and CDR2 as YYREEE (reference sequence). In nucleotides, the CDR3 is TGTGCCAGCAGGAACGACAGCTCTGGGGCCAACGTCCTGACTTTC. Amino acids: CASRNDSSGANVLTF.

As DNA, the CDR3 is TGTGCCAGCAGCCCCCATAGCCCTGCAACTAATGAAAAACTGTTTTTT. Amino acids: CASSPHSPATNEKLFF. This chain joins TRBV5-4 and TRBJ1-4, with no clear D. Trimming removed 4 bases from V and 0 bases from J, with 13 bases in between. CDR3 length: 16 residues. From germline, CDR1 is SGHNT and CDR2 YYREEE (reference sequence).

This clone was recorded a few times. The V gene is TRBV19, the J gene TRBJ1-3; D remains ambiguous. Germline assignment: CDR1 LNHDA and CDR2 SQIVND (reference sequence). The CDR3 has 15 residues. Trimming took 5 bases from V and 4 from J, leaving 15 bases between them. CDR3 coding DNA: TGTGCCAGTAGTCAAGAAGTAGTACGGGGAAACACCATATATTTT. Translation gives CASSQEVVRGNTIYF.

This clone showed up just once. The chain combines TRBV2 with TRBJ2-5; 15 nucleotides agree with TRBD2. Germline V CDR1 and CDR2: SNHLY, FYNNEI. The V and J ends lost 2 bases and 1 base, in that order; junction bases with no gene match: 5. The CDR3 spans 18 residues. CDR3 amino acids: CASSERAGLAGGQETQYF. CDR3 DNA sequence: TGTGCCAGCAGTGAAAGGGCGGGACTAGCGGGAGGCCAAGAGACCCAGTACTTC. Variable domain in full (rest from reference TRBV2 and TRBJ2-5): EPEVTQTPSHQVTQMGQEVILRCVPISNHLYFYWYRQILGQKVEFLVSFYNNEISEKSEIFDDQFSVERPDGSNFTLKIRSTKLEDSAMYFCASSERAGLAGGQETQYFGPGTRLLVL.

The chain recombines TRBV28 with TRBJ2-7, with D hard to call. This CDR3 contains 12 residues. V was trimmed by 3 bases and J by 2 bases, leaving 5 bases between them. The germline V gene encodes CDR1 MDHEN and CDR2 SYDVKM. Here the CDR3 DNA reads TGTGCCAGCAGTTTGTCTCCCTACGAGCAGTACTTC. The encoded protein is CASSLSPYEQYF. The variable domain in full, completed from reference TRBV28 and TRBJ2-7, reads DVKVTQSSRYLVKRTGEKVFLECVQDMDHENMFWYRQDPGLGLRLIYFSYDVKMKEKGDIPEGYSVSREKKERFSLILESASTNQTSMYLCASSLSPYEQYFGPGTRLTVT.

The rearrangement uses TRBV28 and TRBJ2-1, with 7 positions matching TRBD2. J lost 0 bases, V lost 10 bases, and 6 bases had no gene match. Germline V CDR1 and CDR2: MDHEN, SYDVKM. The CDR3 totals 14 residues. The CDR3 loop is CAITGGGSYNEQFF. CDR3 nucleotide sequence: TGTGCCATCACGGGGGGAGGCTCCTACAATGAGCAGTTCTTC.

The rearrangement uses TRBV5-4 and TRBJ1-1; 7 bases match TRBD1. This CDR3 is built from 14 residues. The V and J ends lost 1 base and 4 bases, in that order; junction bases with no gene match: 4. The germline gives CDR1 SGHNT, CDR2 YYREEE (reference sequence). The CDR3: CASSLPGGFTEAFF. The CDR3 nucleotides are TGTGCCAGCAGCTTGCCAGGGGGTTTCACTGAAGCTTTCTTT.